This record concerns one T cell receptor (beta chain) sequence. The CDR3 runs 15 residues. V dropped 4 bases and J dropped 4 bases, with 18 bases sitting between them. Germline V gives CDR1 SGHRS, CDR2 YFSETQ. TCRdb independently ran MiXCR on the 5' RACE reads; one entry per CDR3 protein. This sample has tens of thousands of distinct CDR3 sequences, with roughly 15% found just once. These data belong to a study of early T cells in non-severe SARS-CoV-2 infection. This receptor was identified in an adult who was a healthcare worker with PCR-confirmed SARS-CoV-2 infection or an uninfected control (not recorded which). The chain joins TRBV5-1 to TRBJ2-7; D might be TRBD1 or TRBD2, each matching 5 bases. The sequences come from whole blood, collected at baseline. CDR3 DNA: TGCGCCAGCAGCCCCGGGACCCTCGGGATTTACGAGCAGTACTTC. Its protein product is CASSPGTLGIYEQYF.